The following is a T cell receptor beta chain sequence with its context. No antigen is known for it. Per-base qualities were not stored, and no clone one base away is much larger. The data are from a study of cytomegalovirus exposure and HLA in healthy donors (dated by TCRdb to about 2017). Regarding the study in general: An earlier analysis of under 600 of the donors reported 250 to 350 Gb of sequence data and some 120 million unique TCR beta sequences from 150 million to 200 million T cells. Roughly 300 gigabases of sequencing data and approximately 92 million unique TCR sequences made up an early release that covered several hundred HLA-typed donors. Of the roughly 400 genotyped donors, 81% were placed in the genetic ancestry cluster associated with self-reported Caucasian donors. The study aimed to test whether cataloging public T cell receptors could reveal signatures of past pathogen exposure. Using immunosequencing, the study profiled T cell repertoires from fewer than 850 subjects and related those repertoires to cytomegalovirus serostatus. Along with the roughly 670-subject first cohort, a separate validation cohort of more than 90 different subjects was used. To predict cytomegalovirus infection status, the study combined high-throughput TCR immunosequencing, statistical association of individual TCRs with disease status, and machine learning. A later analysis re-examined previously published TCR beta repertoires from hundreds of donors and added high-resolution HLA genotyping to investigate patterns of TCR occurrence. Rather than using new phenotypic data, the later analysis identified candidate immune exposures from TCR beta sequences and from how often those sequences occurred across donors. In an earlier analysis of 587 of the donors, high-throughput TCR beta sequencing was used to judge whether each TCR beta V gene segment behaved as functional or pseudogenic. Alongside the repertoire data, information on donor age, sex, ethnicity and CMV serostatus was compiled. A later genetic analysis used genome-wide SNP genotypes for about 65% of the 666 donors, treating that subset as a discovery cohort. All discovery cohort repertoires had been generated on a single sequencing platform. Class I and class II HLA loci were covered by the typing at four-digit resolution. The number of typed donors differed by locus: about 620-630 for A, B, C, DRB1 and DQB1; 500 to 550 for DQA1; 606 for DPA1; and roughly 490 for DPB1. Several DR-DQ haplotypes were treated as single units for association and clustering because of strong linkage in the cohort. Among around 400 genotyped donors of the cohort, an average of roughly 230,000 unique TCR beta nucleotide sequences was sequenced per donor, of which approximately 18% were non-productive.

Broad study findings and their caveats: When HLA alleles, especially DR and DQ, strongly co-occurred, attributing TCR associations to individual alleles was difficult. It was suggested by the authors that the approach could potentially be generalized to other disease states and immunological phenotypes. In a later analysis, about 16,000 TCR beta sequences were associated with specific HLA alleles at a false discovery rate of 0.05. About 15 rarely observed V segments, including chromosome 9 orphons, were excluded from the earlier analysis of about 600 of the donors because counts were too low. A later genetic analysis associated a missense DCLRE1C variant with V-gene and J-gene trimming of TCR beta chains, and an independent cohort replicated the association. Three of the identified cytomegalovirus-associated TCR beta chains were confirmed in vitro to be specific for cytomegalovirus antigens. In a later analysis, several top co-occurrence clusters were reported to appear linked to parvovirus B19, influenza, CMV and Epstein-Barr virus. A further reported finding was that TCR beta sequences accurately predicted the HLA-A and HLA-B alleles for most subjects in the first cohort. The classifier was reported to diagnose cytomegalovirus status with high specificity and sensitivity in both the original and validation cohorts. In the study, about 150 TCR beta chains were listed as associated with cytomegalovirus. In a later analysis, the rate of TCR association differed among HLA loci, with DRB1 alleles having the most associated TCRs and HLA-C alleles having the fewest. The presence/absence analyses assumed that sequencing depth was roughly uniform across donors, and that assumption may not be true. Because the 87-base-pair reads could not distinguish some IMGT-functional V segments, including TRBV6-2 and TRBV6-3, those segments were excluded. A later genetic analysis reported fewer N-insertions in productive TCRs among donors in an Asian-associated ancestry cluster than the roughly 720-donor mean. Most TCR sequences were seen in very few donors, while some public TCRs were found in many individuals. The sequencing pipeline was judged likely to have produced a cluster of highly shared sequence variants as a technical artifact. A later analysis found that HLA-associated TCR beta chains were more clonally expanded and had lower generation probabilities than equally common non-associated chains. Only TCR beta chains were sequenced in this cohort, and the absence of alpha or paired-chain data limited detectable features. Correlated functional status among segregating V segments might reflect linkage disequilibrium, but an unknown experimental factor could not be ruled out. In a later analysis, most CMV-associated TCR beta chains were found to appear HLA-restricted, with HLA associations seemingly driven largely by CMV exposure. Immune exposure information for the cohort was limited to CMV serostatus. In an earlier analysis of approximately 600 of the donors, most TCR beta V segments were observed in productive rearrangements about 90% or about 30% of the time, broadly matching IMGT annotations. Because HLA typing was unavailable for some donors at each locus, only the typed subset was used in association tests.

For CDR1 and CDR2, the germline V gene lists SGHRS and YFSETQ. Measured from the cysteine to the phenylalanine, the CDR3 is 14 residues long. Only the CDR3 DNA stays, 42 bases, in frame from base 1. V gives up 0 bases and J gives up 5 bases, and the segment between their germline ends measures 11 bases. The cohort comprised around 700 healthy bone marrow donors. Cohort members were all nominally healthy when sampled, although unrecorded immune exposures were likely present. The donor was CMV seronegative and belonged to the group of around 350 seronegative cohort members. A peripheral blood sample was provided by each donor, and peripheral blood mononuclear cells were used for TCR beta sequencing. Genomic DNA was extracted from the blood cell samples with the Qiagen DNeasy Blood Extraction Kit. Libraries came from the immunoSEQ multiplex PCR assay. For the multiplex PCR, a mixture combining 60 forward primers for TCR Vbeta segments and 13 reverse primers for TCR Jbeta segments was used. A multiplex PCR assay on genomic DNA amplified the CDR3 region of rearranged TCR beta genes. The Illumina HiSeq System was used to sequence the amplified TCR beta libraries as 87-base-pair reads. Processing in the source paper ran as follows. In a later analysis, about 80 million unique TCR beta chains were counted across the approximately 640 repertoires, and roughly 10 million of these chains were shared by at least two donors. A nearest-neighbor algorithm error-corrected the raw reads and collapsed the reads into unique sequences, merging closely related sequences to remove PCR and sequencing errors. CDR3 sequences were aligned to IMGT reference sequences to assign V, D and J gene segments. For a sequence to be retained, a match of at least six nucleotides was required to both a V gene segment and a J gene segment. Rearrangements were called productive when the CDR3 lacked stop codons and stayed in frame with V and J; all others were non-productive. CDR3 was defined according to IMGT convention as the region running from the second conserved V-encoded cysteine to the conserved J-encoded phenylalanine. Sequences without an unambiguous match to a single V gene segment were excluded from the earlier analysis of about 600 of the donors. In an earlier analysis of approximately 500 of the donors, a V segment was called functional when productive rearrangements were above 56.7%, and segregating when the standard deviation between donors exceeded 5%. To diagnose cytomegalovirus status from the catalog of TCR beta chain sequences, a statistical classification framework was built. In a later analysis, V and J genes were assigned by comparing TCR nucleotide sequences against IMGT/GENE-DB human TR gene sequences. The TCRdist pipeline was used in a later analysis to assign CDR3 sequences and most-parsimonious VDJ recombination scenarios. In a later analysis, every TCR beta chain was defined by the combination of its CDR3 amino acid sequence and its V-gene family, and reads without a unique V-gene family were dropped. In a later analysis, 500 to 700 highly shared, low-generation-probability nucleotide sequences were removed to address suspected cross-contamination and a sequencing artifact. For each public chain, a later analysis derived a clonal expansion index from normalized ranks of inferred template counts within each repertoire. A later analysis computed generation probabilities with a VDJ recombination model fitted to out-of-frame rearrangements, and checked the results against IGoR. A later analysis scored TCR-TCR, TCR-HLA and TCR-CMV co-occurrence with hypergeometric tests, applying a repertoire-size bias correction to TCR pairs. To estimate false discovery rates, a later analysis permuted the HLA or CMV assignments 20 times. A later analysis grouped co-occurring TCRs with DBSCAN, adding TCRdist sequence similarity when clustering within HLA-allele-positive subsets. Repertoires with fewer than 30,000 or more than 120,000 public chains were left out of co-occurrence clustering, as were roughly five repertoires with anomalous nucleotide sharing. The table comes from immuneACCESS by way of TCRdb, which keeps in-frame sequences with V and J called. Part of the clones is missing from these tables; in studies checked, under half for an unresolved V gene and the rest for unknown reasons. The V and J calls and the clone size are those of that table, but D and trimming were determined from the DNA. The sample table holds a few hundred thousand clones, of which about 74% were seen once. Around 16% of the sample goes to the ten largest clones.

The receptor's source is a man between 40 and 49 years old in good health and CMV-seronegative. The sequence is built from TRBV5-1 and TRBJ1-1; the best D guess is TRBD1, with 5 bases matching. Sequencing was performed on PBMCs. The encoded CDR3 is CASSLVSRDTEAFF. The base sequence is TGCGCCAGCAGCTTGGTTTCCAGGGATACTGAAGCTTTCTTT.